These 17 T cell receptor beta chains were sequenced from one sample in a study of T cells in Graves' hyperthyroidism and ophthalmopathy (dated by TCRdb to between 2018 and 2020). Library preparation was by multiplex PCR. Reads for this sample came from an Illumina HiSeq 2000. TCR beta CDR3 regions were amplified from RNA transcripts. The first round of RT-PCR for the TCR CDR3 was performed with the HTBI primer set and the Qiagen OneStep RT-PCR kit. The public reads were quality trimmed at Q25 with fastp and then assembled into clones with MiXCR by TCRdb, keeping productive beta chains. Every entry covers one CDR3 protein and lists the most common genes and DNA from its rows. This sample holds about 420,000 distinct CDR3 sequences; approximately 15% were observed only once. The ten most abundant clones make up around 7.3% of the sample. Source material: blood. The receptors derive from a woman between 18 and 30 years old with Graves' hyperthyroidism.

This clonotype has a count of ten or more. The chain uses TRBV12-3 or TRBV12-4 and TRBJ1-5; 8 bases agree with TRBD1. Trimming at V came to 4 bases and at J to 1 base, leaving 6 bases not matched to a gene. This CDR3 spans 16 amino acids. CDR3 sequence: CASSYAGGGSNQPQHF. CDR3 nucleotides: TGTGCCAGCAGTTATGCAGGGGGCGGGAGCAATCAGCCCCAGCATTTT.

This clonotype was picked up many times. The chain couples TRBV3-1 to TRBJ2-2; 7 nucleotides agree with TRBD2. The V gene end was trimmed by 3 bases and the J gene end by 4 bases; junction bases not matched to a gene: 5. The CDR3 is 15 residues long. Germline V gene lookup returns CDR1 LGHDT and CDR2 YNNKEL (reference sequence). The CDR3 here is CASSHYAGVTGELFF. In DNA, the CDR3 is TGTGCCAGCAGCCATTATGCGGGGGTCACCGGGGAGCTGTTTTTT.

This clonotype was recorded many times. The V call is TRBV10-3, the J call TRBJ2-5, with 9 bases matching TRBD1. V lost 7 bases and J lost 5; bases outside the gene matches: 11. The CDR3 contains 15 residues. Germline CDR1 and CDR2: ENHRY and SYGVKD. The DNA of the CDR3 is TGTGCCATCATCCTCGGGACAGGGTGGACGGAGACCCAGTACTTC. Its translation is CAIILGTGWTETQYF.

This clonotype was observed many times. This chain links TRBV20-1 with TRBJ2-1; D not certain. The CDR3 has 13 residues. Germline V gives CDR1 DFQATT, CDR2 SNEGSKA (reference sequence). Trimming stripped 3 bases from V and 8 bases from J, with 14 bases between. The CDR3 DNA reads TGCAGTGCTAGTAGGGCTAGGGCCTATGAGCAGTTCTTC. It specifies CSASRARAYEQFF.

In this sample, this clonotype turned up many times. The CDR3 DNA reads TGTGCCAGCAGTCCGGGACTAGCGGGAGGGGAAGAGACCCAGTACTTC. It codes for CASSPGLAGGEETQYF. This chain joins TRBV3-1 and TRBJ2-5; 16 bases are shared with TRBD2. The CDR3 spans 16 residues. V trimming: 6 bases; J trimming: 3 bases; junction bases outside the gene matches: 4. Germline V lookup: CDR1 LGHDT, CDR2 YNNKEL (reference sequence).

This clonotype has a count of ten or more. The chain combines TRBV7-2 with TRBJ2-3; 9 nucleotides align to TRBD2. This CDR3 is 16 amino acids long. From germline, CDR1 is SGHTA and CDR2 FQGNSA. V shed 4 bases, J shed 5 bases, and the junction held 10 bases outside the gene matches. The CDR3 DNA is TGTGCCAGCAGCTCTGGACTAGCGCCCTTAGAAGATACGCAGTATTTT. The encoded protein is CASSSGLAPLEDTQYF.

This clonotype showed up many times. This chain links TRBV5-4 with TRBJ2-1; unclear D gene. The CDR3 has 12 amino acids. Germline CDR1 SGHNT, CDR2 YYREEE (reference sequence). V lost 1 base, J lost 9 bases, and 8 bases lay in between. The CDR3 bases are TGTGCCAGCAGCTTGACGAGAGGTGAGCAGTTCTTC. It specifies CASSLTRGEQFF. The full variable domain, with the rest looked up from reference TRBV5-4 and TRBJ2-1, is ETGVTQSPTHLIKTRGQQVTLRCSSQSGHNTVSWYQQALGQGPQFIFQYYREEENGRGNFPPRFSGLQFPNYSSELNVNALELDDSALYLCASSLTRGEQFFGPGTRLTVL.

This clonotype was found many times. The chain recombines TRBV27 with TRBJ2-1, with D perhaps matching TRBD1 (6 bases). Deletions cut 2 bases from V and 2 bases from J, with 13 bases between. The CDR3 has 16 amino acids. The germline gives CDR1 MNHEY, CDR2 SMNVEV (reference sequence). The CDR3 region is CASSLTIQGTYNEQFF. CDR3 nucleotide sequence: TGTGCCAGCAGTTTAACGATACAGGGAACCTACAATGAGCAGTTCTTC.

The chain uses TRBV6-2 or TRBV6-3 and TRBJ1-5; 11 nucleotides line up with TRBD1. V shed 6 bases, J shed 5 bases, and the junction held 6 bases outside the gene matches. In germline, CDR1 is MNHEY, CDR2 SVGEGT. The CDR3 is made up of 15 amino acids. CDR3 loop: CASSPGQGADQPQHF. The CDR3 DNA follows: TGTGCCAGCAGCCCAGGACAGGGGGCGGATCAGCCCCAGCATTTT.

This clonotype was observed a handful of times. This is likely a read error, given that the CDR3 carries no conserved phenylalanine or tryptophan at its end. V is TRBV7-8 and J is TRBJ2-3; D not certain. The CDR3 extends over 15 amino acids. Germline V gene data show CDR1 as SGHVS and CDR2 as FQNEAQ. Trimming shortened V by 1 base and J by 6 bases, and 14 bases separated the two germline ends. CDR3 region: CASSLDGAPGDTQYL. The CDR3 coding sequence is TGTGCCAGCAGCTTAGATGGAGCCCCCGGGGATACGCAGTATCTT.

This clonotype came up many times. The chain recombines TRBV9 with TRBJ2-5, with D perhaps TRBD1 or TRBD2 (5 bases each). The CDR3 runs to 13 residues. V lost 6 bases to trimming and J lost 7 bases, with 16 bases between them. CDR1 SGDLS and CDR2 YYNGEE come from the germline V gene. Written as DNA, the CDR3 is TGTGCCAGCACCCTGGGACCGAAGGGGACCCAGTACTTC. Encoded protein: CASTLGPKGTQYF.

The sample holds many counts of this clonotype. The chain is built from TRBV11-2 and TRBJ2-1; 8 bases line up with TRBD2. Germline CDR1 and CDR2: SGHAT and FQNNGV. CDR3 length equals 15 residues. Trimming removed 4 bases from V and 6 bases from J; junction bases left unmatched: 8. DNA for the CDR3: TGTGCCAGCAGCTCCCGAGCGGGGGTTCTCAATGAGCAGTTCTTC. Amino acid sequence: CASSSRAGVLNEQFF.

Ten or more counts support this clonotype. The chain combines TRBV10-3 with TRBJ2-1; TRBD2 matches at 10 bases. V gave up 6 bases and J gave up 5 bases; unmatched junction bases: 4. The CDR3 extends over 14 amino acids. From germline, CDR1 is ENHRY and CDR2 SYGVKD. This CDR3 is CAISPGTSDNEQFF. The CDR3 DNA follows: TGTGCCATCAGCCCAGGGACTAGCGACAATGAGCAGTTCTTC.

This clonotype came up many times. The genes are TRBV9 and TRBJ2-7; 10 bases agree with TRBD2. V lost 4 bases to trimming and J lost 4 bases; unmatched junction nucleotides: 8. The CDR3 contains 15 residues. CDR1 and CDR2 (germline): SGDLS, YYNGEE. CDR3 in DNA: TGTGCCAGCAGCCCCGGACTAGCGGCCTTATACGAGCAGTACTTC. This translates into CASSPGLAALYEQYF.

This clonotype was seen a handful of times. The chain recombines TRBV9 with TRBJ2-1; 7 positions match TRBD2. The CDR3 runs to 15 residues. V lost 0 bases, J lost 10 bases, and 10 bases stayed unmatched. Germline loops: CDR1 SGDLS, CDR2 YYNGEE. The chain's CDR3 is CASSVDGLGRTEQFF. The CDR3 DNA sequence: TGTGCCAGCAGCGTAGACGGACTAGGTAGGACGGAGCAGTTCTTC.

This clonotype was recorded at least ten times. The chain employs TRBV11-2 and TRBJ2-5; 9 nucleotides match TRBD2. This CDR3 is 18 amino acids long. Germline loops: CDR1 SGHAT, CDR2 FQNNGV. Germline trimming cut 0 bases from V and 3 bases from J; bases unmatched to any gene: 11. CDR3 DNA sequence: TGTGCCAGCAGCTTAGATATTGCGGGGGGGCCGCGAAAAGAGACCCAGTACTTC. Protein product: CASSLDIAGGPRKETQYF.

This clonotype has a count of ten or more. This chain joins TRBV7-2 and TRBJ2-1, with 8 bases identical to TRBD2. The CDR3 runs 16 residues. Per the germline V gene, CDR1 is SGHTA and CDR2 is FQGNSA. Unmatched junction bases numbered 10, after V lost 5 bases and J lost 4 bases. The CDR3 loop reads CASSPRGGAGYNEQFF. DNA for the CDR3: TGTGCCAGCAGCCCCCGGGGGGGGGCCGGTTACAATGAGCAGTTCTTC.